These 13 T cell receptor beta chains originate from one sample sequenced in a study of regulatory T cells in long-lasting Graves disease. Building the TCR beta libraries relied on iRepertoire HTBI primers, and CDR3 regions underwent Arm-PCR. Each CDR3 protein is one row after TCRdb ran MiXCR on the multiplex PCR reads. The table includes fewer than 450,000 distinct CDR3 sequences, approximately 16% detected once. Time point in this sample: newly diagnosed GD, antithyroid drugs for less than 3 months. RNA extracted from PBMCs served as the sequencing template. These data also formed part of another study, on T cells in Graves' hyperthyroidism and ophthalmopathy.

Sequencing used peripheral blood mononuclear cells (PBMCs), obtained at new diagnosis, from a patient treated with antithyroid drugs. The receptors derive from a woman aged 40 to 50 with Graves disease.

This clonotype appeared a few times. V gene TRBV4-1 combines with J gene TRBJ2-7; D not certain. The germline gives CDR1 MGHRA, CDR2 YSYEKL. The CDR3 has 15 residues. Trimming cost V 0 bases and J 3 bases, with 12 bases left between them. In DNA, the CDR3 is TGCGCCAGCAGCCAAGAATCGGAACTTCTCTACGAGCAGTACTTC. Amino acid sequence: CASSQESELLYEQYF.

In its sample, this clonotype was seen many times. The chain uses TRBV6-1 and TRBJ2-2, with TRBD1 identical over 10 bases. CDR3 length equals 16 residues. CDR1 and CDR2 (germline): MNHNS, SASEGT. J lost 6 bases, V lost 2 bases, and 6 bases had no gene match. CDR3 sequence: CASSELAGQGPGELFF. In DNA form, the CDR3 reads TGTGCCAGCAGTGAATTGGCGGGACAGGGGCCCGGGGAGCTGTTTTTT.

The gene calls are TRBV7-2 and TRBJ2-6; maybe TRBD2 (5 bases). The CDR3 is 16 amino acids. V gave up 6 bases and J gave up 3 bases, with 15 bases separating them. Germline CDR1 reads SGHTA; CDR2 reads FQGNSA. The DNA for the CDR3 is TGTGCCAGCAGGCGAACCGGGGTTGGTGGGGCCAACGTCCTGACTTTC. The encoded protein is CASRRTGVGGANVLTF.

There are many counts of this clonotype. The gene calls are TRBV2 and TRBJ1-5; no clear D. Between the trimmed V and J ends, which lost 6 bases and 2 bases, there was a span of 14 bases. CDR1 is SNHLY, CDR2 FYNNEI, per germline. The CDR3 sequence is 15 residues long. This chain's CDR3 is CASRLTLAGNQPQHF. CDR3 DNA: TGTGCCAGCAGATTGACCCTAGCGGGCAATCAGCCCCAGCATTTT.

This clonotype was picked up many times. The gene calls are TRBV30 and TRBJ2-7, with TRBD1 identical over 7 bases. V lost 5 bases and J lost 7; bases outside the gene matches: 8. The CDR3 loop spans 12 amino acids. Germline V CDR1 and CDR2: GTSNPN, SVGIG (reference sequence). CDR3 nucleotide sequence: TGTGCCTGGTCTCGACAGGGTGATGAGCAGTACTTC. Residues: CAWSRQGDEQYF. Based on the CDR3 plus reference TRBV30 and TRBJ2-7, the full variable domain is SQTIHQWPATLVQPVGSPLSLECTVEGTSNPNLYWYRQAAGRGLQLLFYSVGIGQISSEVPQNLSASRPQDRQFILSSKKLLLSDSGFYLCAWSRQGDEQYFGPGTRLTVT.

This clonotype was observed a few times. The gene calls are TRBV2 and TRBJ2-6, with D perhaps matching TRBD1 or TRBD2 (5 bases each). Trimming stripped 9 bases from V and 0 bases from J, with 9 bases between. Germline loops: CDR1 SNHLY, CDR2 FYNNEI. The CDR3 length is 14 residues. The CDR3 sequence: CARTRGSGANVLTF. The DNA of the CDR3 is TGTGCCAGAACGAGGGGCTCTGGGGCCAACGTCCTGACTTTC.

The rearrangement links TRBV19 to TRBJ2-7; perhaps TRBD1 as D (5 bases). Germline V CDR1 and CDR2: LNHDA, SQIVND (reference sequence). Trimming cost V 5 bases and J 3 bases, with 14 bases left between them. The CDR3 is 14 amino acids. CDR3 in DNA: TGTGCCAGTAGTCCCCCGGACAACGGCTACGAGCAGTACTTC. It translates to CASSPPDNGYEQYF. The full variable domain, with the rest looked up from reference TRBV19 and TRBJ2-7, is DGGITQSPKYLFRKEGQNVTLSCEQNLNHDAMYWYRQDPGQGLRLIYYSQIVNDFQKGDIAEGYSVSREKKESFPLTVTSAQKNPTAFYLCASSPPDNGYEQYFGPGTRLTVT.

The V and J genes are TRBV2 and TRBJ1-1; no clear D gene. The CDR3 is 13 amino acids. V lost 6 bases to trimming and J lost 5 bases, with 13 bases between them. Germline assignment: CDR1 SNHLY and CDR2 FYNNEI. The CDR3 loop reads CASSLSPKTEAFF. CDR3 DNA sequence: TGTGCCAGCAGCTTAAGTCCGAAAACTGAAGCTTTCTTT.

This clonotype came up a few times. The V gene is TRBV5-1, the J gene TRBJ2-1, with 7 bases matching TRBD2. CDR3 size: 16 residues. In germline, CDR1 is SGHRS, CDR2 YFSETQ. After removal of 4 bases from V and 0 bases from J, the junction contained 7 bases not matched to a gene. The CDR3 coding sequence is TGCGCCAGCAGCATAGGAGGCGGGAGCTCCTACAATGAGCAGTTCTTC. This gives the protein CASSIGGGSSYNEQFF.

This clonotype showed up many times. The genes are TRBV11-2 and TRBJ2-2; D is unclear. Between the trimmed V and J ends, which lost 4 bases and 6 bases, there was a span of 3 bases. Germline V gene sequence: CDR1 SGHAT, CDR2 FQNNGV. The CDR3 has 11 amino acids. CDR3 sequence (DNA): TGTGCCAGCAGCTCCCCCGGGGAGCTGTTTTTT. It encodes CASSSPGELFF.

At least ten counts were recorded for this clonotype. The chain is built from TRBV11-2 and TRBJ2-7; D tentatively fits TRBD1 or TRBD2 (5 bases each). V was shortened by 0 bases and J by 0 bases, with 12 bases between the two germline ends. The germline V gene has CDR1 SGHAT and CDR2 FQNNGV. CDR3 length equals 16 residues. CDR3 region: CASSLEVQGRSYEQYF. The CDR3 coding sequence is TGTGCCAGCAGCTTAGAGGTGCAGGGACGCTCCTACGAGCAGTACTTC. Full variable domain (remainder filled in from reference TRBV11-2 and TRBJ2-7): EAGVAQSPRYKIIEKRQSVAFWCNPISGHATLYWYQQILGQGPKLLIQFQNNGVVDDSQLPKDRFSAERLKGVDSTLKIQPAKLEDSAVYLCASSLEVQGRSYEQYFGPGTRLTVT.

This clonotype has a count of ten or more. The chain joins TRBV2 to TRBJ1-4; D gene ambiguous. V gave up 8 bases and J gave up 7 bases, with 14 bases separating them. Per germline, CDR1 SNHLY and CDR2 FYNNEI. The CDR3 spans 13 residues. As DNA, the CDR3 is TGTGCCAGCCACCGGGAGATGTCTGAAAAACTGTTTTTT. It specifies CASHREMSEKLFF.

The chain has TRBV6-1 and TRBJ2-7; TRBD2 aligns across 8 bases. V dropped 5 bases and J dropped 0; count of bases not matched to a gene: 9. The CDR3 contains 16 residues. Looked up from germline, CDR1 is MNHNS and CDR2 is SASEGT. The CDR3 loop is CASSPGLADISYEQYF. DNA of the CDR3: TGTGCCAGCAGTCCCGGACTAGCTGACATCTCCTACGAGCAGTACTTC.